This TCR beta chain was sequenced in a study of T cell responses to AZD1222 COVID-19 vaccine. Overall study findings and caveats: Regions 160-218 and 743-854 held dominance among vaccine-associated CD4 TCRs, which spanned spike.

This CDR3 is 14 amino acids long. V lost 0 bases, J lost 3 bases, and 1 base stayed unmatched. Germline CDR1 MNHNS, CDR2 SASEGT. Sequencing used immunoSEQ multiplex PCR; TCRdb keeps in-frame clones, though not all of them. The sample yields 80,000 to 95,000 clones, roughly nine tenths seen once. Details on this clone: Its specificity is not known.

The receptor was derived from an adult who received the AZD1222 COVID-19 vaccine. The chain couples TRBV6-1 to TRBJ1-2; TRBD1 matches 7 bases. Sample: peripheral blood, taken 28 days after the second AZD1222 dose. CDR3 residues: CASSEAQGDYGYTF. In nucleotides, the CDR3 is TGTGCCAGCAGTGAAGCGCAGGGGGACTATGGCTACACCTTC.